This TCR beta chain is from a study of a mutant IDH1 vaccine in newly diagnosed glioma. Indicated time point: baseline, week 1 (first vaccination visit). Treatment reported: pre-vaccination baseline after standard-of-care therapy. Produced via immunoSEQ multiplex PCR; TCRdb's table is partial and in-frame only. The data show about 68,000 clones, around 79% seen once. V lost 4 bases, J lost 4 bases, and 14 bases lay in between. CDR3 size: 14 residues. CDR1 and CDR2 from the germline V gene are SGHTA and FQGNSA. This receptor was taken from a man aged 45-65 years with glioma. The J gene is TRBJ2-7, the V gene TRBV7-2; tentatively, D is TRBD2 (6 bases). The sample was PBMCs, taken from a glioma patient treated with radiotherapy, temozolomide or both. The CDR3 here is CASSYMGGPYEQYF. The CDR3 bases are TGTGCCAGCAGCTACATGGGGGGTCCTTACGAGCAGTACTTC.